This is a list of T cell receptor beta chains from one sample in a study of regulatory T cells in long-lasting Graves disease. One entry per CDR3 protein results from TCRdb running MiXCR on the multiplex PCR reads. The table includes about 400,000 distinct CDR3 sequences, under 25% detected once. The source material was peripheral blood mononuclear cells (PBMCs), sampled when the disease was refractory, from a patient treated with antithyroid drugs. The receptors shown here come from a female donor with Graves disease. CDR3s include the opening cysteine and the closing phenylalanine or tryptophan. The D gene is left open where the match is weak. Clone size is given for some rows only: seen once, a few or many times, or a class if the clone is expanded.

size	D	V	J	CDR3	DNA
many	TRBD1	TRBV7-9	TRBJ1-4	CASSLTGTGDEKLFF	TGTGCCAGCAGCCTAACCGGGACAGGGGATGAAAAACTGTTTTTT
many	.	TRBV2	TRBJ1-1	CASSQTGTGLVEAFF	TGTGCCAGCAGTCAAACCGGGACGGGGTTAGTAGAAGCTTTCTTT
many	.	TRBV3-1	TRBJ2-7	CASSQDIQHSYEQYF	TGTGCCAGCAGCCAAGATATACAACACTCCTACGAGCAGTACTTC
.	.	TRBV9	TRBJ2-7	CASSVGDSSYEQYF	TGTGCCAGCAGCGTAGGTGACTCTTCCTACGAGCAGTACTTC
few	.	TRBV27	TRBJ2-3	CASRFRGRGDTQYF	TGTGCCAGCAGATTTCGGGGGCGAGGGGATACGCAGTATTTT
few	TRBD2	TRBV20-1	TRBJ2-6	CSARVDVGAGGSGANVLTF	TGCAGTGCTAGGGTTGATGTTGGAGCGGGAGGTTCTGGGGCCAACGTCCTGACTTTC
few	.	TRBV6-1	TRBJ2-7	CASSVQAPNSVYEQYF	TGTGCCAGCAGTGTACAGGCCCCCAATTCGGTCTACGAGCAGTACTTC
.	TRBD1	TRBV3-1	TRBJ2-7	CASSQGPNSGTGYYEQYF	TGTGCCAGCAGCCAAGGGCCTAACTCCGGGACAGGGTACTACGAGCAGTACTTC
.	.	TRBV7-2	TRBJ2-3	CASSLLGAEATDTQYF	TGTGCCAGCAGCCTACTGGGGGCGGAAGCCACAGATACGCAGTATTTT
.	.	TRBV19	TRBJ1-3	CASKVPDSGNTIYF	TGTGCCAGTAAGGTCCCAGACTCTGGAAACACCATATATTTT
many	.	TRBV6-2/TRBV6-3	TRBJ1-2	CASSYSPDSNYGYTF	TGTGCCAGCAGTTACTCGCCAGATTCTAACTATGGCTACACCTTC
few	TRBD1	TRBV12-3/TRBV12-4	TRBJ2-2	CASSSGGISGELFF	TGTGCCAGCAGCTCAGGGGGCATTTCCGGGGAGCTGTTTTTT
many	.	TRBV20-1	TRBJ2-5	CSAREGLDRKETQYF	TGCAGTGCTAGAGAAGGTCTGGACCGAAAAGAGACCCAGTACTTC
many	.	TRBV5-1	TRBJ1-1	CASSLDGGRGTEAFF	TGCGCCAGCAGCTTGGACGGGGGCCGTGGCACTGAAGCTTTCTTT
.	.	TRBV7-9	TRBJ1-4	CASSHDPIATNEKLFF	TGTGCCAGCAGCCACGACCCGATTGCAACTAATGAAAAACTGTTTTTT
.	TRBD2	TRBV2	TRBJ2-5	CASSEWLAGETQYF	TGTGCCAGCAGTGAATGGCTAGCGGGAGAGACCCAGTACTTC
.	.	TRBV27	TRBJ1-2	CASSPTLGNRGYTF	TGTGCCAGCAGTCCAACATTAGGAAACCGTGGCTACACCTTC
many	.	TRBV7-2	TRBJ1-5	CASSLARRQPQHF	TGTGCCAGCAGCTTAGCGCGGAGGCAGCCCCAGCATTTT
few	.	TRBV20-1	TRBJ1-2	CSARPTGSWDNYGYTF	TGCAGTGCTAGACCTACAGGGAGTTGGGATAACTATGGCTACACCTTC
many	.	TRBV11-3	TRBJ2-5	CASSAGGLARGETQYF	TGTGCCAGCAGCGCAGGTGGTCTAGCGAGAGGGGAGACCCAGTACTTC
few	.	TRBV7-9	TRBJ2-7	CASSSRDNPEQYF	TGTGCCAGCAGCTCCCGGGACAACCCGGAGCAGTACTTC
.	TRBD1	TRBV7-2	TRBJ2-3	CASSFAGGDTDTQYF	TGTGCCAGCAGCTTTGCAGGGGGCGACACAGATACGCAGTATTTT
many	TRBD1	TRBV2	TRBJ1-2	CASSDHTMDRGGLTF	TGTGCCAGCAGTGACCACACCATGGACAGGGGGGGGCTTACCTTC
.	TRBD2	TRBV3-1	TRBJ2-5	CASRQLAGGPPEAQYF	TGTGCCAGCCGACAGTTAGCGGGAGGGCCACCGGAGGCCCAGTACTTC
.	.	TRBV10-2	TRBJ2-7	CASSGMSHEQYF	TGCGCCAGCAGCGGCATGTCTCACGAGCAGTACTTC
many	.	TRBV20-1	TRBJ2-5	CSAWDSRAGETQYF	TGCAGTGCCTGGGACTCAAGGGCCGGGGAGACCCAGTACTTC
few	.	TRBV7-2	TRBJ2-2	CASSSPVEAGELFF	TGTGCCAGCAGCTCCCCGGTGGAGGCCGGGGAGCTGTTTTTT
few	TRBD1	TRBV7-9	TRBJ2-2	CASSFRQGLGSNTGELFF	TGTGCCAGCAGCTTCCGACAGGGCCTCGGGTCGAACACCGGGGAGCTGTTTTTT
.	.	TRBV9	TRBJ2-2	CASSVGGDTGELFF	TGTGCCAGCAGCGTAGGAGGTGACACCGGGGAGCTGTTTTTT
many	.	TRBV28	TRBJ1-1	CASSFRQGRGGTEAFF	TGTGCCAGCAGTTTTCGGCAGGGAAGGGGTGGCACTGAAGCTTTCTTT
.	.	TRBV6-1	TRBJ1-2	CASSRTLNYGYTF	TGTGCCAGCAGCCGGACACTAAACTATGGCTACACCTTC
many	TRBD2	TRBV6-1	TRBJ2-7	CASGRVAGGEQYF	TGTGCCAGCGGGCGGGTCGCGGGAGGCGAGCAGTACTTC
few	TRBD2	TRBV7-9	TRBJ2-2	CASSLVGLAGALLGELFF	TGTGCCAGCAGCTTAGTCGGACTAGCGGGAGCCCTACTTGGGGAGCTGTTTTTT
.	.	TRBV30	TRBJ2-2	CAWSRGPGANTGELFF	TGTGCCTGGAGTCGAGGGCCTGGGGCGAACACCGGGGAGCTGTTTTTT
few	.	TRBV29-1	TRBJ1-1	CSVLLRAKNTEAFF	TGCAGCGTTTTACTCAGGGCAAAGAACACTGAAGCTTTCTTT
.	.	TRBV20-1	TRBJ2-7	CSASLQVEDEQYF	TGCAGTGCTAGCCTACAGGTGGAAGACGAGCAGTACTTC
many	.	TRBV6-1	TRBJ1-2	CASDQGYLGGYTF	TGTGCCAGCGACCAGGGCTACCTTGGAGGCTACACCTTC
.	TRBD2	TRBV19	TRBJ2-2	CASNLLAGVGTGELFF	TGTGCCAGTAACCTACTAGCGGGAGTGGGCACCGGGGAGCTGTTTTTT
few	.	TRBV19	TRBJ1-2	CASSMAGINYGYTF	TGTGCCAGTAGTATGGCAGGGATTAACTATGGCTACACCTTC
.	.	TRBV5-1	TRBJ1-2	CASSLSASGPYGYTF	TGCGCCAGCAGCTTGAGCGCCAGCGGTCCCTATGGCTACACCTTC
few	TRBD2	TRBV7-9	TRBJ2-2	CASSLSGLAGPTGELFF	TGTGCCAGCAGCTTGAGCGGGCTAGCGGGACCCACCGGGGAGCTGTTTTTT
many	TRBD1	TRBV6-2/TRBV6-3	TRBJ1-5	CASSQQGNYQPQHF	TGTGCCAGCAGTCAACAGGGGAATTATCAGCCCCAGCATTTT
.	.	TRBV7-9	TRBJ2-7	CASSPFVTGYEQYF	TGTGCCAGCAGCCCCTTTGTAACAGGCTACGAGCAGTACTTC
many	.	TRBV7-2	TRBJ2-5	CASSFGGDTQETQYF	TGTGCCAGCAGCTTTGGGGGAGACACACAAGAGACCCAGTACTTC
many	.	TRBV28	TRBJ1-1	CASSFPGTSTEAFF	TGTGCCAGCAGTTTCCCCGGGACGTCTACTGAAGCTTTCTTT